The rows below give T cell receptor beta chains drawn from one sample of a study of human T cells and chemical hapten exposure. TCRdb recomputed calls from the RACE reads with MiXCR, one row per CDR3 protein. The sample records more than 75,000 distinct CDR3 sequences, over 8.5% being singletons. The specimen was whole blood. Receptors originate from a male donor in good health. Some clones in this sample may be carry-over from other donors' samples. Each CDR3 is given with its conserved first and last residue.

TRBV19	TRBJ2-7	CASSATGSYEQYF
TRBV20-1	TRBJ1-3	CSAYRPEAIYF
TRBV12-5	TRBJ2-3	CASVFGRVTDTQYF
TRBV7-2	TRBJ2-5	CASSPKTGNQETQYF
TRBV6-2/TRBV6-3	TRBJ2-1	CASRSSGDVRREQFF
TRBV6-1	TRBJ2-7	CAATSGSYEQYF
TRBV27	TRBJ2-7	CASRKDRGEKYEQYF
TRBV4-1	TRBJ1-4	CASSQVGAGRKNEKLFF
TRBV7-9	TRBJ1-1	CAIRGLMNTEAFF
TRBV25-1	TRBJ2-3	CASSAQGDTDTQYF
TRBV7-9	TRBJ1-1	CASSYWTGDTEAFF
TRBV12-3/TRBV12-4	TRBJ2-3	CASSKDRGNTDTQYF
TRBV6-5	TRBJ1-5	CASSYNRPANQPQHF
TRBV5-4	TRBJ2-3	CASSSAGEGGTDTQYF
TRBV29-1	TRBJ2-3	CSVPDRGGTDTQYF
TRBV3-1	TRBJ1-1	CASSQGRLNTEAFF
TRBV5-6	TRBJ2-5	CASTPRDTGGQETQYF
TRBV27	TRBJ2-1	CASSLGLAGGGSYNEQFF
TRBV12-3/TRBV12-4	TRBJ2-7	CASSLPGTGLSSYEQYF
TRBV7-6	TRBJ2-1	CASSIRAGGPYNEQFF
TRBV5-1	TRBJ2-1	CASSFRGPQDNEQFF
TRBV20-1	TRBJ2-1	CSARDPKGDYNEQFF
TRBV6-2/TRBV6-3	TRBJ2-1	CASSYSKSHQGNEQFF
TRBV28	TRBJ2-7	CASTTLGQGAHEQYF
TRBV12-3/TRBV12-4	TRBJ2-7	CASSSGTGLYEQYF
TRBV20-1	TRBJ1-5	CSARQGNSNQPQHF
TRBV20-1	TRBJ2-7	CSARATPARHEQYF
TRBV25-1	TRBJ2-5	CASSESGGRETQYF
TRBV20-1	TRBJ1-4	CSADRIEGWNEKLFF
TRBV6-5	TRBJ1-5	CASSPGTAYQPQHF
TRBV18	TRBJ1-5	CASSLNEGVNQPQHF
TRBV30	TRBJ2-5	CAWSYLGWIQETQYF
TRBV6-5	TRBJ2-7	CASSYSKSSYEQYF
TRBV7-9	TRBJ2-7	CASSSIPGTSGADSYEQYF
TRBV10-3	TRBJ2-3	CASNAIGRGGLGDTQYF
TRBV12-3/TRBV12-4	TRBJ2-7	CASSFGGPHYEQYF
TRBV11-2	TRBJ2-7	CASSSSGTSGRARLDEQYF
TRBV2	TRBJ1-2	CASSVTGSESGNYGYTF
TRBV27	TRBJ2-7	CASSHGDYRSYEQYF
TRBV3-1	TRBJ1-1	CASSQDPRAFMNTEAFF
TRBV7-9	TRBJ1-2	CASSPHVQGSGYTF
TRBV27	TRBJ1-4	CASSLLPKGEKLFF
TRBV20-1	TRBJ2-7	CSPRKSPPPYEQYF
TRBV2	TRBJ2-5	CASSGLAGGPEETQYF
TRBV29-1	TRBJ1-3	CSVGGGSSGNTIYF
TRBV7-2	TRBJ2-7	CASSLGGDRVDEQYF
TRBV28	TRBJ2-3	CASLTPSTDTQYF
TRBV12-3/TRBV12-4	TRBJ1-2	CASSPSARDANGYTF
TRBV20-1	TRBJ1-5	CSARGLSYSNQPQHF